Presented here are 21 T cell receptor beta chains from one specimen sequenced in a study of blood T cell repertoires in COVID-19. The repertoire was sequenced with immunoSEQ multiplex PCR; TCRdb's copy has only in-frame clones and lacks some. Among fewer than 350,000 clones listed, about nine tenths were seen once. The sample was PBMCs or T cells enriched from blood (not recorded which). The receptor set was obtained from a middle-aged woman with acute COVID-19.

The CDR3 DNA reads as TGTGCCTGGAGTGTGGGCGCCATGGATCAGCCCCAGCATTTT. This translates into CAWSVGAMDQPQHF. This rearrangement joins TRBV30 to TRBJ1-5; no reliable D call. The germline V and J ends were trimmed by 0 bases and 5 bases, with 11 bases remaining between them. This CDR3 has 14 residues. Germline V gene lookup returns CDR1 GTSNPN and CDR2 SVGIG (reference sequence).

The V gene is TRBV11-3, the J gene TRBJ2-5; 11 positions agree with TRBD2. Germline-derived CDR1 and CDR2 are SGHNT and YENEEA. The CDR3 extends over 16 amino acids. The V gene end was trimmed by 2 bases and the J gene end by 3 bases; junction bases not matched to a gene: 5. This chain's CDR3 is CASSLLAGGREETQYF. As DNA, the CDR3 is TGTGCCAGCAGCTTACTAGCGGGAGGCCGGGAAGAGACCCAGTACTTC.

This clone appeared a few times. The J gene is TRBJ2-7, the V gene TRBV12-3 or TRBV12-4, with D possibly TRBD1 on 5 matching bases. The CDR3 is 12 amino acids. Trimming cost V 6 bases and J 3 bases, with 9 bases left between them. The chain's CDR3 is CASSRDSYEQYF. The CDR3 DNA reads as TGTGCCAGCAGCCGCGACAGCTACGAGCAGTACTTC.

This clone was found a few times. The chain employs TRBV4-1 and TRBJ1-2; TRBD1 agrees at 9 bases. Trimming at V came to 5 bases and at J to 8 bases, leaving 12 bases not matched to a gene. This CDR3 spans 15 amino acids. CDR1 and CDR2 (germline): MGHRA, YSYEKL. The CDR3 loop is CASSVIHRGRIGYTF. In DNA, the CDR3 is TGCGCCAGCAGCGTGATTCACAGGGGGCGCATCGGCTACACCTTC.

This clone is a singleton in its sample. The chain links TRBV4-1 to TRBJ1-5, with D possibly being TRBD1 (5 bases). The germline V and J ends were trimmed by 1 base and 7 bases, with 20 bases remaining between them. The germline gives CDR1 MGHRA, CDR2 YSYEKL. The CDR3 contains 17 residues. In DNA form, the CDR3 reads TGCGCCAGCAGCCAAGCCGTGAGTTGGGGCACTCGACAGCCCCAGCATTTT. This codes for CASSQAVSWGTRQPQHF.

The V gene is TRBV4-2, the J gene TRBJ2-1, with 9 bases identical to TRBD1. The junction had 2 bases not matched to a gene; V was cut back by 0 bases and J by 2 bases. Germline V gene sequence: CDR1 LGHNA, CDR2 YNFKEQ. The CDR3 has 16 amino acids. CDR3 loop: CASSQEGTGPYNEQFF. The CDR3 region has the DNA TGTGCCAGCAGCCAAGAAGGGACAGGGCCCTACAATGAGCAGTTCTTC.

V usage is TRBV27 and J usage is TRBJ2-1; perhaps TRBD1 as D (7 bases). This CDR3 contains 12 residues. Per the germline V gene, CDR1 is MNHEY and CDR2 is SMNVEV (reference sequence). V lost 7 bases and J lost 12, with 16 bases in between. The CDR3 coding sequence is TGTGCCAGCATTGGAGGGGGCCGGGGGCAGTTCTTC. Its translation: CASIGGGRGQFF.

This clone appeared a single time. The J gene is TRBJ1-1, the V gene TRBV7-2; D not resolved. CDR1 SGHTA and CDR2 FQGNSA come from the germline V gene. V was trimmed by 3 bases and J by 3 bases, leaving 8 bases between them. This CDR3 spans 13 amino acids. Here the CDR3 DNA reads TGTGCCAGCAGCTTTGTCTACGACACTGAAGCTTTCTTT. It encodes CASSFVYDTEAFF.

The chain recombines TRBV12-5 with TRBJ1-1, with a weak D call TRBD1 (5 bases). Trimming took off 7 bases at V and 1 base at J, with 10 bases between the two ends. Germline V lookup: CDR1 LGHNT, CDR2 FRNRAP. This CDR3 region has 13 residues. CDR3 bases: TGTGCTAGTGCCCGACAGCGGAACACTGAAGCTTTCTTT. This codes for CASARQRNTEAFF. The whole variable domain, remainder taken from reference TRBV12-5 and TRBJ1-1, is DARVTQTPRHKVTEMGQEVTMRCQPILGHNTVFWYRQTMMQGLELLAYFRNRAPLDDSGMPKDRFSAEMPDATLATLKIQPSEPRDSAVYFCASARQRNTEAFFGQGTRLTVV.

The chain uses TRBV19 and TRBJ1-1; weak D call: TRBD1 (5 bases). The CDR3 runs to 14 residues. Looked up from germline, CDR1 is LNHDA and CDR2 is SQIVND (reference sequence). With 5 bases removed from V and 1 base from J, the gap between germline ends came to 11 bases. The CDR3 bases are TGTGCCAGTAGTCCTGGGGCGCAGAACACTGAAGCTTTCTTT. Residues: CASSPGAQNTEAFF.

Only one count was recorded for this clone. The rearrangement links TRBV19 to TRBJ2-7; D is uncertain. Trimming shortened V by 3 bases and J by 4 bases, and 7 bases separated the two germline ends. This CDR3 has 12 amino acids. Germline V gene sequence: CDR1 LNHDA, CDR2 SQIVND (reference sequence). CDR3 protein: CASSINGYEQYF. The CDR3, as DNA: TGTGCCAGTAGTATCAACGGGTACGAGCAGTACTTC.

The chain carries TRBV7-9 and TRBJ1-2, with D possibly being TRBD1 (6 bases). Germline-derived CDR1 and CDR2 are SEHNR and FQNEAQ (reference sequence). There are 14 residues in the CDR3. V gave up 5 bases and J gave up 8 bases, with 18 bases separating them. This CDR3 reads CASSPNGVGQGYTF. In nucleotides, the CDR3 is TGTGCCAGCAGCCCTAACGGGGTTGGACAGGGCTACACCTTC. The whole variable domain, filled in from reference TRBV7-9 and TRBJ1-2, reads DTGVSQNPRHKITKRGQNVTFRCDPISEHNRLYWYRQTLGQGPEFLTYFQNEAQLEKSRLLSDRFSAERPKGSFSTLEIQRTEQGDSAMYLCASSPNGVGQGYTFGSGTRLTVV.

V usage is TRBV6-5 and J usage is TRBJ1-6; 7 bases agree with TRBD1. V lost 5 bases, J lost 9 bases, and 7 bases stayed unmatched. The CDR3 totals 14 residues. The germline gives CDR1 MNHEY, CDR2 SVGAGI. CDR3 nucleotides: TGTGCCAGCAGTCCTTCGACAGGGTCTTCACCCCTCCACTTT. Amino acids: CASSPSTGSSPLHF.

The chain combines TRBV6-6 with TRBJ2-3; 8 bases are a match to TRBD1. Germline-derived CDR1 and CDR2 are MNHNY and SVGAGI (reference sequence). V lost 6 bases and J lost 7; bases outside the gene matches: 12. This CDR3 comprises 15 residues. The chain's CDR3 is CASRPPGQVENTQYF. The DNA of the CDR3 is TGTGCCAGCAGGCCGCCGGGACAGGTAGAAAATACGCAGTATTTT.

The J gene is TRBJ2-2, the V gene TRBV7-9; D may be TRBD2 (5 bases). The CDR3 loop spans 14 amino acids. V was cut by 1 base and J by 5 bases, with 8 bases left in between. Germline lookup yields CDR1 SEHNR and CDR2 FQNEAQ (reference sequence). The CDR3 sequence is CASSLDRGTGELFF. The CDR3 region has the DNA TGTGCCAGCAGCTTAGACCGGGGAACCGGGGAGCTGTTTTTT.

V gene TRBV18 combines with J gene TRBJ2-3; maybe TRBD2 (5 bases). This CDR3 comprises 13 residues. Germline lookup yields CDR1 KGHSH and CDR2 LQKENI. V lost 5 bases and J lost 3, with 9 bases in between. CDR3 amino acids: CASSFPGTDTQYF. CDR3 nucleotide sequence: TGTGCCAGCTCATTTCCGGGGACAGATACGCAGTATTTT.

The chain joins TRBV11-2 to TRBJ1-2; D remains unclear. Germline values: CDR1 SGHAT, CDR2 FQNNGV. This CDR3 is built from 17 residues. V dropped 4 bases and J dropped 2 bases, with 20 bases sitting between them. The CDR3 reads CASSSPGKDRRNYGYTF. The DNA for the CDR3 is TGTGCCAGCAGCTCGCCCGGGAAGGACCGGAGAAACTATGGCTACACCTTC.

The DNA for the CDR3 is TGTGCCAGCAGTCGACAGGGAAGCAATCAGCCCCAGCATTTT. Translated, it gives CASSRQGSNQPQHF. The chain carries TRBV7-2 and TRBJ1-5; TRBD1 agrees at 7 bases. CDR1 and CDR2 (germline): SGHTA, FQGNSA. The CDR3 runs to 14 residues. V lost 6 bases, J lost 1 base, and 3 bases stayed unmatched.

This chain connects TRBV19 to TRBJ2-1; 9 bases agree with TRBD1. The CDR3 runs 15 residues. Trimming took 7 bases from V and 0 from J; bases not matched to a gene: 4. Germline V gives CDR1 LNHDA, CDR2 SQIVND (reference sequence). The CDR3 nucleotides are TGTGCCAGTATCGACAGGGGGAGCTCCTACAATGAGCAGTTCTTC. It codes for CASIDRGSSYNEQFF.

V gene TRBV6-2 or TRBV6-3 combines with J gene TRBJ1-6; TRBD1 matches at 7 bases. Per germline, CDR1 MNHEY and CDR2 SVGEGT. Unmatched junction bases numbered 8, after V lost 6 bases and J lost 6 bases. The CDR3 spans 15 residues. The CDR3: CASSYSGTVNSPLHF. The DNA of the CDR3 is TGTGCCAGCAGCTATTCCGGGACAGTTAATTCACCCCTCCACTTT.

The CDR3 spells CASSLGALAGVSGEQYF. The CDR3, as DNA: TGTGCCAGCAGCTTAGGGGCACTAGCGGGAGTCTCGGGCGAGCAGTACTTC. The chain carries TRBV7-2 and TRBJ2-7, with 11 nucleotides matching TRBD2. The CDR3 runs to 17 residues. Germline V gene lookup returns CDR1 SGHTA and CDR2 FQGNSA. V trimming: 1 base; J trimming: 6 bases; junction bases outside the gene matches: 11.